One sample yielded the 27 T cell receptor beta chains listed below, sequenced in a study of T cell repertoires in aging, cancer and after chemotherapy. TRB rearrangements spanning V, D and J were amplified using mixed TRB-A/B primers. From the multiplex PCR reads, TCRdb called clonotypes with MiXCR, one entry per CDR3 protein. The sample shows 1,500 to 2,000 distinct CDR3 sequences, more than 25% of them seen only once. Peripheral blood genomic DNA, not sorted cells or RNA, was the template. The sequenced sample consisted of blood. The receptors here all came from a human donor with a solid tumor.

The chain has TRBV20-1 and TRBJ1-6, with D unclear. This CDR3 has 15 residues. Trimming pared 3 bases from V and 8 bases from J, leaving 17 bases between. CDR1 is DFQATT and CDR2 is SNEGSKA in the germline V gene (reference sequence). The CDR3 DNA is TGCAGTGCTAGGGGAGTGTTAAGGGCGGATTCACCCCTCCACTTT. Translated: CSARGVLRADSPLHF.

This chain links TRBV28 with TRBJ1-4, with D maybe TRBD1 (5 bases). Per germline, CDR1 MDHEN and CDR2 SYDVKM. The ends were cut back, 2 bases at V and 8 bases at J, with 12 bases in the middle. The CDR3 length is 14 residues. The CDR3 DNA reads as TGTGCCAGCAGTTTAGGGGGACGTCGAGAAAAACTGTTTTTT. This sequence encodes CASSLGGRREKLFF.

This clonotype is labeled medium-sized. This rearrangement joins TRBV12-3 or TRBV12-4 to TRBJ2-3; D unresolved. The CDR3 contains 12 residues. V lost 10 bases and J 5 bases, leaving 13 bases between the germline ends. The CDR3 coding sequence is TGTGCCACCATTCCTAGTGGAGATACGCAGTATTTT. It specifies CATIPSGDTQYF.

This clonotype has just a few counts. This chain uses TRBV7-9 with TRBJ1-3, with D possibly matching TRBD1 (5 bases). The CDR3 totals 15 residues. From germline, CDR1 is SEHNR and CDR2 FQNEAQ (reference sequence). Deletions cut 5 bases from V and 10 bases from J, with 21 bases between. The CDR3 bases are TGTGCCAGCAGCGATACGGAGGGACGGCACACGACCATATATTTT. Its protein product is CASSDTEGRHTTIYF.

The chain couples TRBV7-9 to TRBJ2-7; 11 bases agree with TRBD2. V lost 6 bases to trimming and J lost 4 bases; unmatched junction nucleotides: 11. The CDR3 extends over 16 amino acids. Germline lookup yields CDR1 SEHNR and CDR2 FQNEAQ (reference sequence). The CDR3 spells CASRFGSGLAVYEQYF. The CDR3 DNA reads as TGTGCCAGCAGATTTGGATCGGGACTAGCGGTGTACGAGCAGTACTTC.

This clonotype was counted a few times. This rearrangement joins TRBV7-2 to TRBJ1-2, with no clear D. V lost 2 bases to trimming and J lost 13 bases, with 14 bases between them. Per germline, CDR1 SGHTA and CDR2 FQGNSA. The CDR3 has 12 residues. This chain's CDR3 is CASSLIPQPFTF. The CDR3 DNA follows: TGTGCCAGCAGCTTAATCCCACAGCCATTCACCTTC. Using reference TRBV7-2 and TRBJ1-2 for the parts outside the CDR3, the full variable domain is GAGVSQSPSNKVTEKGKDVELRCDPISGHTALYWYRQSLGQGLEFLIYFQGNSAPDKSGLPSDRFSAERTGGSVSTLTIQRTQQEDSAVYLCASSLIPQPFTFGSGTRLTVV.

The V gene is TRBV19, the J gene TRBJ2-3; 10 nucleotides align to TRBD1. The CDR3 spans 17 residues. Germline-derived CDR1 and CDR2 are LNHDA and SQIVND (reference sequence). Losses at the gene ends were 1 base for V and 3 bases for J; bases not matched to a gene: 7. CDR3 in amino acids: CASSIARDRGGTDTQYF. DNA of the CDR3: TGTGCCAGTAGTATAGCCCGGGACAGGGGAGGAACAGATACGCAGTATTTT.

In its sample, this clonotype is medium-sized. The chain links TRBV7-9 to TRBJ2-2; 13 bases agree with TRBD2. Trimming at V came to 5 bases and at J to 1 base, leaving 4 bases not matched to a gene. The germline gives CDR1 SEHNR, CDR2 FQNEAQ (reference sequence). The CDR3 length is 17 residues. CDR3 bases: TGTGCCAGCAGCCTTAGACTAGCGGGGGGGAACACCGGGGAGCTGTTTTTT. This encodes CASSLRLAGGNTGELFF.

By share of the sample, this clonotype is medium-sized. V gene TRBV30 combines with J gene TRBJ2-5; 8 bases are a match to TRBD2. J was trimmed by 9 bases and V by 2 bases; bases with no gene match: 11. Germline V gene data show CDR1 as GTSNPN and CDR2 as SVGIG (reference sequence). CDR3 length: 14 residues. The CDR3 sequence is CAWSSGTSFEAQYF. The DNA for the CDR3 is TGTGCCTGGAGTTCAGGGACTAGTTTTGAGGCCCAGTACTTC.

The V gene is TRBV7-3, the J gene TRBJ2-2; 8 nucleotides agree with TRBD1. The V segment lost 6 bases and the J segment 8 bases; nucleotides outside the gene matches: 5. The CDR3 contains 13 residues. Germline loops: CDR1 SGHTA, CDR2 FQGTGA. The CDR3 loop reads CASRDREDGELFF. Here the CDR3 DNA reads TGTGCCAGCAGGGACAGGGAGGATGGGGAGCTGTTTTTT.

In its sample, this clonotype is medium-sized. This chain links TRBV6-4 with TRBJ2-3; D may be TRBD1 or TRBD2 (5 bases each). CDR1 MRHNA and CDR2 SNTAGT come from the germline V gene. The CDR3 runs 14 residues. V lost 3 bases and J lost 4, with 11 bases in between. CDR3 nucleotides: TGTGCCAGCAGTGAGGGGGTTGGGTCAGATACGCAGTATTTT. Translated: CASSEGVGSDTQYF.

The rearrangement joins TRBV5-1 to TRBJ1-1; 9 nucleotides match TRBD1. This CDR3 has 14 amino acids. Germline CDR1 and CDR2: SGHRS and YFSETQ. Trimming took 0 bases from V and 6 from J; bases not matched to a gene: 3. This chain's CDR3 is CASSLGDRAAEAFF. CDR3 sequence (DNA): TGCGCCAGCAGCTTGGGGGACAGGGCTGCTGAAGCTTTCTTT.

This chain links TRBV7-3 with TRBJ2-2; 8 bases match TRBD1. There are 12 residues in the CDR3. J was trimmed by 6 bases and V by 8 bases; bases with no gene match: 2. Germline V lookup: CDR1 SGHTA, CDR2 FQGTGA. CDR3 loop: CASGQGPGELFF. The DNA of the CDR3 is TGTGCCAGCGGACAGGGTCCCGGGGAGCTGTTTTTT.

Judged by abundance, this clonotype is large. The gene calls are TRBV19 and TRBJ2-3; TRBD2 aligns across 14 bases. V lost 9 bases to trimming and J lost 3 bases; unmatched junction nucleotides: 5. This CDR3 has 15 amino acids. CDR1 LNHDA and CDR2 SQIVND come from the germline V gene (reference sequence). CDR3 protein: CASKGLAGVTDTQYF. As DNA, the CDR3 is TGTGCCAGCAAGGGACTAGCGGGGGTTACAGATACGCAGTATTTT.

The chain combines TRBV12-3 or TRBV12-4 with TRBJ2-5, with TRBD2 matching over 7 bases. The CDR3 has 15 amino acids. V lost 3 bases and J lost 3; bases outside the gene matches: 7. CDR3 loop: CASSFNPSGEETQYF. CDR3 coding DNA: TGTGCCAGCAGTTTTAATCCTAGCGGTGAAGAGACCCAGTACTTC.

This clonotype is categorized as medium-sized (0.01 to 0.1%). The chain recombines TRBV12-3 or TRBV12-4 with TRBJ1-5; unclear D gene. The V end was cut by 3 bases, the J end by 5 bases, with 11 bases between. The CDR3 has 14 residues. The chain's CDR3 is CASSFIGGYQPQHF. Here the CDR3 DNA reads TGTGCCAGCAGTTTTATTGGAGGGTATCAGCCCCAGCATTTT.

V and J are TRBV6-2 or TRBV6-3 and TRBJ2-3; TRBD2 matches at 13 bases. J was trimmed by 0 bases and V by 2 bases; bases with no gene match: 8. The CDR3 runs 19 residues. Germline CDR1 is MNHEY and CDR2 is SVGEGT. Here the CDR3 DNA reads TGTGCCAGCAGTTACGCATGGACTAGCGGGGGCGGGAGCACAGATACGCAGTATTTT. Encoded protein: CASSYAWTSGGGSTDTQYF.

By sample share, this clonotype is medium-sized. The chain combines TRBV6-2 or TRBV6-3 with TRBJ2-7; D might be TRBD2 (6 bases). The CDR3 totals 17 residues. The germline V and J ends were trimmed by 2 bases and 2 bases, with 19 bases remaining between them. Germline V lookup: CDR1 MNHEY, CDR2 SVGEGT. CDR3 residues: CASSYPMPAGRTYEQYF. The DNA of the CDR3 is TGTGCCAGCAGTTACCCCATGCCGGCGGGGCGAACCTACGAGCAGTACTTC.

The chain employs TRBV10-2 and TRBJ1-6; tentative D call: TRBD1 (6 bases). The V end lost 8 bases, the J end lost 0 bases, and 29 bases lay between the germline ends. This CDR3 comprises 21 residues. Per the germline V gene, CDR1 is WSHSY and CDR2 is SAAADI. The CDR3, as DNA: TGCGCCAGCGGAACTCCTCTAGACAGGAATGACCCGAGCTCCTATAATTCACCCCTCCACTTT. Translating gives CASGTPLDRNDPSSYNSPLHF.

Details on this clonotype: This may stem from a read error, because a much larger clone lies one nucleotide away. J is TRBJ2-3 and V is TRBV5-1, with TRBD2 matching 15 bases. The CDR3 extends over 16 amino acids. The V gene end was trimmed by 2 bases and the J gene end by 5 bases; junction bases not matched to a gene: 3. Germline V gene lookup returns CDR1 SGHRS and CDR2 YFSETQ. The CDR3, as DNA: TGCGCCAGCAGCTTACTGGGACTAGCGGGGGGAGATACGCAGTATTTT. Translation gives CASSLLGLAGGDTQYF.

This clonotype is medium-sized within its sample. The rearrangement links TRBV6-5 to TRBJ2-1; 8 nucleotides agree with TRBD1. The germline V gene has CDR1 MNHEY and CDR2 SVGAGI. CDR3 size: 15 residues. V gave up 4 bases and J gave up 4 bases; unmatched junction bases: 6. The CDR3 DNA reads TGTGCCAGCAGTTCCCAGGGGGCTGGATACAATGAGCAGTTCTTC. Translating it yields CASSSQGAGYNEQFF.

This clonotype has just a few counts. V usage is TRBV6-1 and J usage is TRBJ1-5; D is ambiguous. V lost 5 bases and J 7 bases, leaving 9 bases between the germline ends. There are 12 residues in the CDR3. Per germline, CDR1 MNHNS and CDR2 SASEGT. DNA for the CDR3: TGTGCCAGCAGTAGTATCATCCAGCCCCAGCATTTT. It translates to CASSSIIQPQHF.

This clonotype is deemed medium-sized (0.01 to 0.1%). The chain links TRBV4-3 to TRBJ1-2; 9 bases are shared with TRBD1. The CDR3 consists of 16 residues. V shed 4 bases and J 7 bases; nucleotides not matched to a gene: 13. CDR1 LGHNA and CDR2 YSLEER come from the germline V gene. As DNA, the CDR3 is TGCGCCAGCAGCCCCAGTCCCCCGGACAGGGGCGTTGGCTACACCTTC. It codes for CASSPSPPDRGVGYTF.

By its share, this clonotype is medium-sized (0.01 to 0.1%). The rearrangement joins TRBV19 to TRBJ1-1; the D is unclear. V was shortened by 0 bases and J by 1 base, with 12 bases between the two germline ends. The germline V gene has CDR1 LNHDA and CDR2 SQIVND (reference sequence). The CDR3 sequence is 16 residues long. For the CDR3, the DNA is TGTGCCAGTAGTATAGACCGGAGGCGAGGGAACACTGAAGCTTTCTTT. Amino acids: CASSIDRRRGNTEAFF.

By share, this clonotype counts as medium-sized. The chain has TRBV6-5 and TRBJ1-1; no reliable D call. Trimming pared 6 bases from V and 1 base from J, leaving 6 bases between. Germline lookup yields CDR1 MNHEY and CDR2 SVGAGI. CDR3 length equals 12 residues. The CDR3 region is CASSPGNTEAFF. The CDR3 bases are TGTGCCAGCAGCCCAGGGAACACTGAAGCTTTCTTT.

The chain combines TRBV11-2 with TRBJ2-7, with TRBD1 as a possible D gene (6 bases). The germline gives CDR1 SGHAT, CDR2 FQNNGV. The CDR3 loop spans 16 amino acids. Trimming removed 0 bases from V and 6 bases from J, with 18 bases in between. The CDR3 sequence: CASSLDQNRASSEQYF. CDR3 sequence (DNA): TGTGCCAGCAGCTTAGATCAAAACAGGGCGTCTTCCGAGCAGTACTTC.

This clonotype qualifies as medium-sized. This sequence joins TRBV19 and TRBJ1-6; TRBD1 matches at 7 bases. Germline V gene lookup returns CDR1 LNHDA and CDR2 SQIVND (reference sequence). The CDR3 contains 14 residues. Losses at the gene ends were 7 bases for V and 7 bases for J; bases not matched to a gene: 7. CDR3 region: CASKSDRENSPLHF. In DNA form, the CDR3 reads TGTGCCAGTAAATCTGACAGGGAAAATTCACCCCTCCACTTT. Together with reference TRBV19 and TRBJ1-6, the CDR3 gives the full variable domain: DGGITQSPKYLFRKEGQNVTLSCEQNLNHDAMYWYRQDPGQGLRLIYYSQIVNDFQKGDIAEGYSVSREKKESFPLTVTSAQKNPTAFYLCASKSDRENSPLHFGNGTRLTVT.